The sequence of this T cell receptor (beta chain) was determined in a study of Ad26.COV2.S vaccination and SARS-CoV-2 variants. The study, taken as a whole, reports: Non-spike TCR breadth was similar in vaccine and placebo recipients.

Concerning this clone: Its antigen remains unidentified.

Germline values: CDR1 MNHNS, CDR2 SASEGT. Trimming pared 8 bases from V and 1 base from J, leaving 9 bases between. CDR3 size: 13 residues. Profiling relied on immunoSEQ multiplex PCR, and the TCRdb table lists in-frame clones only, not all of them. Among around 140,000 clones listed, just over 85% were seen once. V and J are TRBV6-1 and TRBJ1-3; TRBD1 is a possible D gene (5 bases). Sample: peripheral blood, taken after recovery from COVID-19. The clonotype comes from a human donor who had recovered from COVID-19. This CDR3 reads CASGDRSGNTIYF. Written as DNA, the CDR3 is TGTGCCAGCGGAGACAGATCTGGAAACACCATATATTTT.